The present T cell receptor beta chain was sequenced within a study of T-cell reconstitution after alpha-beta-depleted transplantation in children. General study points: About two months after transplant, alpha-beta T cells reportedly came from several hundred expanded graft clones. It was newly produced T cells that mostly accounted for T-cell counts and diversity one year after transplant.

For this clonotype: Its antigen is unknown.

Unique molecular identifiers were used to barcode this TCRbeta library. Via MiXCR, TCRdb re-called the PCR reads, giving one row per CDR3 protein. Of a few hundred thousand distinct CDR3 sequences in the sample, approximately 13% were seen once. V dropped 3 bases and J dropped 6; count of bases not matched to a gene: 6. Germline V gene lookup returns CDR1 ENHRY and CDR2 SYGVKD. CDR3 length: 15 residues. The chain is built from TRBV10-3 and TRBJ2-1, with TRBD2 matching over 9 bases. The TCR was taken from a male patient between 5 and 17 years old who had a stem cell transplant for acute myeloid leukemia, so the T cells may come from the graft donor. The sample consisted of PBMCs, mostly from graft donor cells, taken 360 days after TCRalphabeta/CD19-depleted stem cell transplant. Here the CDR3 reads CAISDEAGGPNEQFF. The CDR3 DNA reads TGTGCCATCAGTGATGAAGCGGGGGGCCCCAATGAGCAGTTCTTC.